This T cell receptor (beta chain) is drawn from a study of T cell responses to AZD1222 COVID-19 vaccine. Turning to the study itself: Pooled together were second doses at about 4 or about 12 weeks. Findings and limits, study-wide: When two AZD1222 doses had been given, Spike-specific TCR breadth and depth rose. Reportedly, nearly half the spike-specific TCRs target unmutated variant regions.

On this clone itself: Antigen: not known.

The length of the CDR3 is 16 residues. Germline V gene lookup returns CDR1 SSHAT and CDR2 FNYEAQ (reference sequence). J was trimmed by 4 bases and V by 5 bases; bases with no gene match: 9. Measured with immunoSEQ multiplex PCR; TCRdb has only the in-frame clones, and not every one. This repertoire shows roughly 120,000 clones, about 90% found once; its top ten account for about 10%. This specimen was peripheral blood, taken on day 0 of AZD1222 vaccination. V is TRBV7-7 and J is TRBJ2-2; the match to TRBD2 covers 8 bases. The receptor was isolated from an adult in good health. CDR3 DNA sequence: TGTGCCAGCAGCCCTAGAGCGGGGGCCCCCACCGGGGAGCTGTTTTTT. This sequence encodes CASSPRAGAPTGELFF. Combining the CDR3 with reference TRBV7-7 and TRBJ2-2 gives the whole variable domain GAGVSQSPRYKVTKRGQDVTLRCDPISSHATLYWYQQALGQGPEFLTYFNYEAQPDKSGLPSDRFSAERPEGSISTLTIQRTEQRDSAMYRCASSPRAGAPTGELFFGEGSRLTVL.